A selection of T cell receptor beta chains follows, all from one sample in a study of cytotoxic CD8 clonotypes in ibrutinib-treated CLL. Measured with immunoSEQ multiplex PCR; TCRdb has only the in-frame clones, and not every one. In the table there are more than 200,000 clones, around three quarters of which are singletons. Sequencing was performed on PBMCs, taken after 24 months of ibrutinib treatment. All receptors come from a human donor with chronic lymphocytic leukemia. Both conserved end residues are part of each CDR3. Each record gives: J gene, D gene, clone size, V gene, CDR3 DNA, CDR3 protein. The D gene is left open where the match is weak. Expanded clones get a size class; other rows say once, few or many, or leave the size out.

J gene: TRBJ2-3; D gene: NA; clone size: once; V gene: TRBV4-1; CDR3 DNA: TGCGCCAGCAGCCAAGATTTCCCTACAGATACGCAGTATTTT; CDR3 protein: CASSQDFPTDTQYF
J gene: TRBJ2-7; D gene: NA; clone size: NA; V gene: TRBV6-5; CDR3 DNA: TGTGCCAGCAGTTACTCAGGGAACAAGTACTTC; CDR3 protein: CASSYSGNKYF
J gene: TRBJ2-7; D gene: NA; clone size: NA; V gene: TRBV6-1; CDR3 DNA: TGTGCCAGCAGTGTATTTACCGGACCCTACGAGCAGTACTTC; CDR3 protein: CASSVFTGPYEQYF
J gene: TRBJ1-5; D gene: NA; clone size: few; V gene: TRBV7-2; CDR3 DNA: TGTGCCAGCAGCTTAGTTGGAGGGGCTCCCAATCAGCCCCAGCATTTT; CDR3 protein: CASSLVGGAPNQPQHF
J gene: TRBJ2-3; D gene: NA; clone size: NA; V gene: TRBV29-1; CDR3 DNA: TGCAGCGTTCGAGGGGCGGATACGCAGTATTTT; CDR3 protein: CSVRGADTQYF
J gene: TRBJ2-7; D gene: NA; clone size: NA; V gene: TRBV11-2; CDR3 DNA: TGTGCCAGCGCTGCCCCAAGCAGTAGATACGAGCAGTACTTC; CDR3 protein: CASAAPSSRYEQYF
J gene: TRBJ2-7; D gene: TRBD2; clone size: NA; V gene: TRBV18; CDR3 DNA: TGTGCCAGCTCACCGTCTAATCGCGGGACTATCGAGCAGTACTTC; CDR3 protein: CASSPSNRGTIEQYF
J gene: TRBJ2-7; D gene: TRBD2; clone size: NA; V gene: TRBV28; CDR3 DNA: TGTGCCAGTATCTCCCAGCGGGAGCTCTACGAGCAGTACTTC; CDR3 protein: CASISQRELYEQYF
J gene: TRBJ2-7; D gene: NA; clone size: NA; V gene: TRBV6-5; CDR3 DNA: TGTGCCAGCAGTTACGAAGGGGGGGGCAGGTACGAGCAGTACTTC; CDR3 protein: CASSYEGGGRYEQYF
J gene: TRBJ1-1; D gene: TRBD1; clone size: once; V gene: TRBV6-5; CDR3 DNA: TGTGCCAGCGGGACAGGACCTGAAGCTTTCTTT; CDR3 protein: CASGTGPEAFF
J gene: TRBJ2-7; D gene: TRBD2; clone size: NA; V gene: TRBV6-5; CDR3 DNA: TGTGCCAGCCGTAGCGGGCTGTACGAGCAGTACTTC; CDR3 protein: CASRSGLYEQYF
J gene: TRBJ2-3; D gene: TRBD1; clone size: NA; V gene: TRBV7-9; CDR3 DNA: TGTGCCAGCAGCCCCCCGGACAGGCCTTCGGCAGATACGCAGTATTTT; CDR3 protein: CASSPPDRPSADTQYF
J gene: TRBJ2-3; D gene: NA; clone size: NA; V gene: TRBV2; CDR3 DNA: TGTGCCAGCAGTTACAGCCGAACAGTCACAGATACGCAGTATTTT; CDR3 protein: CASSYSRTVTDTQYF
J gene: TRBJ2-1; D gene: NA; clone size: NA; V gene: TRBV7-9; CDR3 DNA: TGTGCCAGCAGTCCTCGGGACTCCGCCTACAATGAGCAGTTCTTC; CDR3 protein: CASSPRDSAYNEQFF
J gene: TRBJ1-5; D gene: NA; clone size: many; V gene: TRBV7-9; CDR3 DNA: TGTGCCAGCGGTCCCGAACAAGTTCAGCCCCAGCATTTT; CDR3 protein: CASGPEQVQPQHF
J gene: TRBJ2-1; D gene: NA; clone size: few; V gene: TRBV7-3; CDR3 DNA: TGTGCCAGCAGCTTAGGGGACTTGACGTACAATGAGCAGTTCTTC; CDR3 protein: CASSLGDLTYNEQFF
J gene: TRBJ1-3; D gene: NA; clone size: few; V gene: TRBV7-9; CDR3 DNA: TGTGCCAGCAGCTCATCCCAGTCTGGAAACACCATATATTTT; CDR3 protein: CASSSSQSGNTIYF
J gene: TRBJ1-2; D gene: NA; clone size: once; V gene: TRBV18; CDR3 DNA: TGTGCCAGCTCACCACCGTCGGGGGGCGCGAATGGCTACACCTTC; CDR3 protein: CASSPPSGGANGYTF
J gene: TRBJ2-1; D gene: TRBD2; clone size: NA; V gene: TRBV2; CDR3 DNA: TGTGCCAGCAACTACCCCGCGGGACTAGGGTCCTACAATGAGCAGTTCTTC; CDR3 protein: CASNYPAGLGSYNEQFF
J gene: TRBJ2-1; D gene: NA; clone size: many; V gene: TRBV9; CDR3 DNA: TGTGCCAGCAGCCGGACTGGGGATGTGCAGCAGTTCTTC; CDR3 protein: CASSRTGDVQQFF
J gene: TRBJ1-2; D gene: NA; clone size: few; V gene: TRBV27; CDR3 DNA: TGTGCCAGCAGTCCCCGACCTTCGGGGGACTATGGCTACACCTTC; CDR3 protein: CASSPRPSGDYGYTF
J gene: TRBJ2-2; D gene: NA; clone size: few; V gene: TRBV5-4; CDR3 DNA: TGTGCCAGCAGCTTTGGTGACAGTACGAACACCGGGGAGCTGTTTTTT; CDR3 protein: CASSFGDSTNTGELFF
J gene: TRBJ2-7; D gene: TRBD2; clone size: NA; V gene: TRBV10-1; CDR3 DNA: TGCGCCAGCAGTGAGGGGGGACTAGCGGGAGGAGAGCGGTACGAGCAGTACTTC; CDR3 protein: CASSEGGLAGGERYEQYF
J gene: TRBJ1-5; D gene: TRBD1; clone size: few; V gene: TRBV10-2; CDR3 DNA: TGCGCCAGTAAGAGGACAGGGAGGAATCAGCCCCAGCATTTT; CDR3 protein: CASKRTGRNQPQHF
J gene: TRBJ2-2; D gene: NA; clone size: few; V gene: TRBV28; CDR3 DNA: TGTGCCAGCAGTAGGGGAACGGCGGACACCGGGGAGCTGTTTTTT; CDR3 protein: CASSRGTADTGELFF
J gene: TRBJ1-5; D gene: NA; clone size: NA; V gene: TRBV7-6; CDR3 DNA: TGTGCCAGCAGCCTATGGCCTGAAATCAATCAGCCCCAGCATTTT; CDR3 protein: CASSLWPEINQPQHF
J gene: TRBJ2-5; D gene: NA; clone size: once; V gene: TRBV5-1; CDR3 DNA: TGCGCCAGCAGTCAGGATACTAGAGGCGAGACCCAGTACTTC; CDR3 protein: CASSQDTRGETQYF
J gene: TRBJ2-1; D gene: TRBD1; clone size: NA; V gene: TRBV29-1; CDR3 DNA: TGCAGCGTTCAGGGGGCGCTTTCTGAGCAGTTCTTC; CDR3 protein: CSVQGALSEQFF
J gene: TRBJ2-5; D gene: TRBD2; clone size: few; V gene: TRBV5-1; CDR3 DNA: TGCGCCAGCAGCCCTGGGAGCGGGGGAGAGACCCAGTACTTC; CDR3 protein: CASSPGSGGETQYF
J gene: TRBJ2-2; D gene: NA; clone size: NA; V gene: TRBV29-1; CDR3 DNA: TGCAGCGTCCTTAGCGCCACCGGGGAGCTGTTTTTT; CDR3 protein: CSVLSATGELFF
J gene: TRBJ1-4; D gene: TRBD1; clone size: once; V gene: TRBV13; CDR3 DNA: TGTGCCAGCAGCTTAGACAGGGGAGCAAAACTGTTTTTT; CDR3 protein: CASSLDRGAKLFF
J gene: TRBJ2-7; D gene: NA; clone size: NA; V gene: TRBV28; CDR3 DNA: TGTGCCAGCAGTGGTGCCAACTCCTACGAGCAGTACTTC; CDR3 protein: CASSGANSYEQYF
J gene: TRBJ1-3; D gene: NA; clone size: NA; V gene: TRBV7-2; CDR3 DNA: TGTGCCAGCAGTTGGGGTACAGGAAACACCATATATTTT; CDR3 protein: CASSWGTGNTIYF
J gene: TRBJ2-1; D gene: NA; clone size: NA; V gene: TRBV7-2; CDR3 DNA: TGTGCCAGCAGCTTAAGGGAACAACAGTTCTTC; CDR3 protein: CASSLREQQFF
J gene: TRBJ2-5; D gene: NA; clone size: NA; V gene: TRBV28; CDR3 DNA: TGTGCCAGCAGTTTGGGGGGGGCCGGGACCCAGTACTTC; CDR3 protein: CASSLGGAGTQYF
J gene: TRBJ2-1; D gene: NA; clone size: few; V gene: TRBV4-1; CDR3 DNA: TGCGCCAGCAGCCAAGTGGCCGTCAATGAGCAGTTCTTC; CDR3 protein: CASSQVAVNEQFF
J gene: TRBJ2-1; D gene: TRBD2; clone size: few; V gene: TRBV19; CDR3 DNA: TGTGCCAGTAGTATAGCGGGAGGTCACTACAATGAGCAGTTCTTC; CDR3 protein: CASSIAGGHYNEQFF
J gene: TRBJ2-3; D gene: TRBD2; clone size: NA; V gene: TRBV6-5; CDR3 DNA: TGTGCCAGCAGCGTAGCGGGAGGGCCGGGGGTTACGCAGTATTTT; CDR3 protein: CASSVAGGPGVTQYF
J gene: TRBJ2-1; D gene: NA; clone size: NA; V gene: TRBV25-1; CDR3 DNA: TGTGCCAGCACCCTGTCAAGCTCCTACAATGAGCAGTTCTTC; CDR3 protein: CASTLSSSYNEQFF
J gene: TRBJ2-5; D gene: NA; clone size: NA; V gene: TRBV5-1; CDR3 DNA: TGCGCCAGCAGCGCGGGACCGCACATGGAGACCCAGTACTTC; CDR3 protein: CASSAGPHMETQYF
J gene: TRBJ2-7; D gene: NA; clone size: few; V gene: TRBV7-6; CDR3 DNA: TGTGCCAGCAGCCCCACTAGAGCGTACGAGCAGTACTTC; CDR3 protein: CASSPTRAYEQYF
J gene: TRBJ2-1; D gene: NA; clone size: NA; V gene: TRBV14; CDR3 DNA: TGTGCCAGCAGCCAATCGGACCTCTCCTACAATGAGCAGTTCTTC; CDR3 protein: CASSQSDLSYNEQFF
J gene: TRBJ2-1; D gene: NA; clone size: once; V gene: TRBV2; CDR3 DNA: TGTGCCAGCGGCGGGGTATACAATGAGCAGTTCTTC; CDR3 protein: CASGGVYNEQFF
J gene: TRBJ2-3; D gene: TRBD1; clone size: few; V gene: TRBV4-2; CDR3 DNA: TGTGCCAGCAGCCGACAAAGCGGGACAGGGAGCACAGATACGCAGTATTTT; CDR3 protein: CASSRQSGTGSTDTQYF
J gene: TRBJ1-5; D gene: NA; clone size: NA; V gene: TRBV19; CDR3 DNA: TGTGCCAGTAGTATTAGCTATGGCCAGCCCCAGCATTTT; CDR3 protein: CASSISYGQPQHF
J gene: TRBJ1-1; D gene: NA; clone size: NA; V gene: TRBV29-1; CDR3 DNA: TGCAGCGTTCGGTGGAACACTGAAGCTTTCTTT; CDR3 protein: CSVRWNTEAFF
J gene: TRBJ1-3; D gene: NA; clone size: once; V gene: TRBV7-9; CDR3 DNA: TGTGCCAGCAGCTTAGGCGCAGGGTCTGGAAACACCATATATTTT; CDR3 protein: CASSLGAGSGNTIYF
J gene: TRBJ2-7; D gene: NA; clone size: NA; V gene: TRBV7-2; CDR3 DNA: TGTGCCAGCAGCTTAGGGCCGGACGCTACCTACGAGCAGTACTTC; CDR3 protein: CASSLGPDATYEQYF
J gene: TRBJ2-1; D gene: NA; clone size: once; V gene: TRBV5-1; CDR3 DNA: TGCGCCAGCAGCCGGTTTGGCAATGAGCAGTTCTTC; CDR3 protein: CASSRFGNEQFF
J gene: TRBJ2-3; D gene: TRBD2; clone size: few; V gene: TRBV7-2; CDR3 DNA: TGTGCCAGCAGCTTAGGACGGGAGGTTCCCACAGATACGCAGTATTTT; CDR3 protein: CASSLGREVPTDTQYF
J gene: TRBJ2-1; D gene: NA; clone size: NA; V gene: TRBV7-9; CDR3 DNA: TGTGCCAGCAGCTTTACAGGGTTTAGCTCCTACAATGAGCAGTTCTTC; CDR3 protein: CASSFTGFSSYNEQFF